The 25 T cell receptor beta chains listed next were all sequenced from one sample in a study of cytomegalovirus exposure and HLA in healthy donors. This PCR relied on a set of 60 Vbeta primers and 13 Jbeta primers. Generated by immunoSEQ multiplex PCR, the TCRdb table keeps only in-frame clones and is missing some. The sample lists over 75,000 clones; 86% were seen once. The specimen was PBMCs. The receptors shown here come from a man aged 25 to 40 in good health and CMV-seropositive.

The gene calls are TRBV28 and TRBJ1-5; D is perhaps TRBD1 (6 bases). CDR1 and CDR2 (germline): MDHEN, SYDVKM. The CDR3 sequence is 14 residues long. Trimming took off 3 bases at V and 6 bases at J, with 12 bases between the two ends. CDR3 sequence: CASSLPQGIQPQHF. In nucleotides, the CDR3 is TGTGCCAGCAGTTTGCCTCAGGGGATTCAGCCCCAGCATTTT.

CDR3 nucleotides: TGTGCCTGGGGGTTAGCCTCCGAGCAGTACTTC. This codes for CAWGLASEQYF. The genes are TRBV30 and TRBJ2-7; D is ambiguous. The CDR3 sequence is 11 residues long. CDR1 and CDR2 (germline): GTSNPN, SVGIG (reference sequence). Trimming stripped 5 bases from V and 6 bases from J, with 11 bases between.

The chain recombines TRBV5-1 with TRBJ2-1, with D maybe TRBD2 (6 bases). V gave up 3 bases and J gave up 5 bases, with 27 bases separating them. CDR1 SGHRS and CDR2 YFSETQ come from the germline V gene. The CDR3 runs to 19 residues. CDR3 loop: CASSSPGLRTLRQNNEQFF. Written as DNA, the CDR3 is TGCGCCAGCAGCTCTCCGGGACTGAGGACCCTAAGACAGAACAATGAGCAGTTCTTC.

The CDR3 is CASSPDWGQGELFF. CDR3 DNA sequence: TGTGCCAGTAGTCCGGATTGGGGCCAAGGGGAGCTGTTTTTT. The rearrangement links TRBV19 to TRBJ2-2, with D possibly matching TRBD1 (5 bases). CDR1 and CDR2 (germline): LNHDA, SQIVND (reference sequence). The CDR3 has 14 amino acids. Trimming cost V 5 bases and J 8 bases, with 15 bases left between them. The complete variable domain, with remaining parts taken from reference TRBV19 and TRBJ2-2, reads DGGITQSPKYLFRKEGQNVTLSCEQNLNHDAMYWYRQDPGQGLRLIYYSQIVNDFQKGDIAEGYSVSREKKESFPLTVTSAQKNPTAFYLCASSPDWGQGELFFGEGSRLTVL.

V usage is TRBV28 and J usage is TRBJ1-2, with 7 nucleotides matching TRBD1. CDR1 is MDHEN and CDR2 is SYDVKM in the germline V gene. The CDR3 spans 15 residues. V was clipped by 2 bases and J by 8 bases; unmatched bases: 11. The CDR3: CASSLSRGIGRGYTF. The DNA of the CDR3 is TGTGCCAGCAGTTTAAGCAGGGGGATCGGTCGAGGCTACACCTTC.

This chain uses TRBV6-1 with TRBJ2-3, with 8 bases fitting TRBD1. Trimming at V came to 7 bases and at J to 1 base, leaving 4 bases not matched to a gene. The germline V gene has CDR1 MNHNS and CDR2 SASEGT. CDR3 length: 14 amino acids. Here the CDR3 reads CASTPGQGTDTQYF. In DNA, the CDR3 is TGTGCCAGCACACCGGGACAGGGCACAGATACGCAGTATTTT.

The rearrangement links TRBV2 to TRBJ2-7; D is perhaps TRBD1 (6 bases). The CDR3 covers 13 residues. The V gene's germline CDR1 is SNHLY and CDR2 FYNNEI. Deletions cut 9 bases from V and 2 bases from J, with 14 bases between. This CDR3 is CASGGGGTYEQYF. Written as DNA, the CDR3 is TGTGCCAGTGGTGGTGGGGGCACCTACGAGCAGTACTTC.

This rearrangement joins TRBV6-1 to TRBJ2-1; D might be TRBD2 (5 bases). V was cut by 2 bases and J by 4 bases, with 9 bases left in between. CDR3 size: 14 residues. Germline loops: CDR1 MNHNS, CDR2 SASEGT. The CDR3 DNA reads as TGTGCCAGCAGTGAAAGCGGAAATTACAATGAGCAGTTCTTC. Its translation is CASSESGNYNEQFF.

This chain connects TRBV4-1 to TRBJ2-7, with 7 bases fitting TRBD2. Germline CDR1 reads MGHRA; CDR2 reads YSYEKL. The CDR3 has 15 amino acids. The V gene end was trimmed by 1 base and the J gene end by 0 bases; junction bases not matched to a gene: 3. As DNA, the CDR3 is TGCGCCAGCAGCCAAGGTCTAGCGGTCTCCTACGAGCAGTACTTC. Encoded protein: CASSQGLAVSYEQYF.

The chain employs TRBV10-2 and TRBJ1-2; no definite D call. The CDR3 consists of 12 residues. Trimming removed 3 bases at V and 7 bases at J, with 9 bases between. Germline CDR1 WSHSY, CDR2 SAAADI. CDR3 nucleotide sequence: TGCGCCAGCAGTGACCCGAGCTCTGGCTACACCTTC. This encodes CASSDPSSGYTF.

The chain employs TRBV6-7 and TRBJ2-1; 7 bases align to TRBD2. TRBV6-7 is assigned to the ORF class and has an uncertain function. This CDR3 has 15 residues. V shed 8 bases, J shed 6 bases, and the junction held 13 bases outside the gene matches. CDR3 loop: CASPVGGSVSNEQFF. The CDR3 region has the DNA TGTGCCAGCCCGGTTGGCGGGAGCGTCTCCAATGAGCAGTTCTTC.

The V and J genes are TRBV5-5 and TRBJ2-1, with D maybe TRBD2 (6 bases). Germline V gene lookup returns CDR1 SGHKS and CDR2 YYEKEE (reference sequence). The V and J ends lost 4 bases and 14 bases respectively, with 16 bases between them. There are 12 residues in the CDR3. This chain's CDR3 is CASSKGLLLEFF. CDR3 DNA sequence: TGTGCCAGCAGCAAGGGACTTTTATTGGAGTTCTTC.

The CDR3 is CASSLFPTGELFF. The CDR3 DNA is TGTGCCAGCAGTTTATTCCCGACCGGGGAGCTGTTTTTT. The chain couples TRBV27 to TRBJ2-2; no firm D call. The germline V gene encodes CDR1 MNHEY and CDR2 SMNVEV (reference sequence). CDR3 size: 13 residues. The germline V and J ends were trimmed by 1 base and 5 bases, with 5 bases remaining between them.

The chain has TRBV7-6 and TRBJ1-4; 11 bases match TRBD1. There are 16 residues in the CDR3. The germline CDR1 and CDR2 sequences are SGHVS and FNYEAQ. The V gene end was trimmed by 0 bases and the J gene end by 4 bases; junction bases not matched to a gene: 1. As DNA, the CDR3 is TGTGCCAGCAGCTTAGCGGGACAGGGGGTTAATGAAAAACTGTTTTTT. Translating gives CASSLAGQGVNEKLFF.

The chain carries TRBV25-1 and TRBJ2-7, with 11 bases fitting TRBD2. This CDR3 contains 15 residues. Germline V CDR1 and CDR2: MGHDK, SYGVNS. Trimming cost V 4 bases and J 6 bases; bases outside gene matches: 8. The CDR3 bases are TGTGCCAGCAGTGTACTAGCGGGAGAGCGTGGCGAGCAGTACTTC. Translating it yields CASSVLAGERGEQYF.

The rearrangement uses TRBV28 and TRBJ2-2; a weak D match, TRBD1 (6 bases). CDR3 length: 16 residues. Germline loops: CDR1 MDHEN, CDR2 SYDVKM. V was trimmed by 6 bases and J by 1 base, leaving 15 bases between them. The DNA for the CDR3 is TGTGCCAGCAGGCCCGACAGGACCCTGAACACCGGGGAGCTGTTTTTT. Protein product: CASRPDRTLNTGELFF.

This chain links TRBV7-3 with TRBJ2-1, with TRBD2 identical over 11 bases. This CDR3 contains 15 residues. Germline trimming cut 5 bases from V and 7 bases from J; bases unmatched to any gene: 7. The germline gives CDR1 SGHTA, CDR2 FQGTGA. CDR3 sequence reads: CASSNIAGGRNEQFF. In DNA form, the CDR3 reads TGTGCCAGCAGCAATATAGCGGGAGGGCGTAATGAGCAGTTCTTC.

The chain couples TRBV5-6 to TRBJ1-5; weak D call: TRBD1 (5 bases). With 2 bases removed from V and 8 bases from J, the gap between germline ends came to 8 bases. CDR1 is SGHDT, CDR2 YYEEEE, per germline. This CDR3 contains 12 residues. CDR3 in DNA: TGTGCCAGCAGCTTTGGGGGGGAGCCCCAGCATTTT. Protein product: CASSFGGEPQHF.

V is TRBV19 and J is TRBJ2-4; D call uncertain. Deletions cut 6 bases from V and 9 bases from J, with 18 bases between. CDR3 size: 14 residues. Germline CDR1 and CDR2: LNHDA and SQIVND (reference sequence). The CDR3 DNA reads TGTGCCAGTAGCCCTACCCTGGAGTTGGGCATTCAGTACTTC. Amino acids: CASSPTLELGIQYF.

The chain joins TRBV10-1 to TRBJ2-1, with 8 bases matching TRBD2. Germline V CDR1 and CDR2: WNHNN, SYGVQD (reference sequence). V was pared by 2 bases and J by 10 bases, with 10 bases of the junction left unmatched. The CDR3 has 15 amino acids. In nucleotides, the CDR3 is TGCGCCAGCAGTGAGGTAACGGGAGGGCCCGGCGAGCAGTTCTTC. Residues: CASSEVTGGPGEQFF.

DNA for the CDR3: TGTGCCAGCAGTGCCTTAAGCGCTTCTAGCACAGATACGCAGTATTTT. Amino acids: CASSALSASSTDTQYF. The chain is built from TRBV6-1 and TRBJ2-3; D is undetermined. Germline CDR1 MNHNS, CDR2 SASEGT. The CDR3 runs 16 residues. V lost 4 bases to trimming and J lost 0 bases, with 14 bases between them.

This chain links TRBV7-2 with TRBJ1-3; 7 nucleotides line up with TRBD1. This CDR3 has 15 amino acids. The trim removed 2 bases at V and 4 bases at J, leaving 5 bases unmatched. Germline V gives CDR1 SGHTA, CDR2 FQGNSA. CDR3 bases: TGTGCCAGCAGCTTATCCGGGACAGAAGGAAACACCATATATTTT. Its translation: CASSLSGTEGNTIYF.

CDR3 nucleotides: TGTGCCAGCAGCCCCCGCACCGGGGAGCTGTTTTTT. It yields the protein CASSPRTGELFF. The chain combines TRBV7-6 with TRBJ2-2; D uncertain. CDR3 length: 12 amino acids. Trimming took off 5 bases at V and 4 bases at J, with 5 bases between the two ends. CDR1 is SGHVS, CDR2 FNYEAQ, per germline.

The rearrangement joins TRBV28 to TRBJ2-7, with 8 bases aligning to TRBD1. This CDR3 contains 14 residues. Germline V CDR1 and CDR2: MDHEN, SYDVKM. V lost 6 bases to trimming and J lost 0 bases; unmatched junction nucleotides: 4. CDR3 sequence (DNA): TGTGCCAGCAGCCAGGACAGGGCCTCCTACGAGCAGTACTTC. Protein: CASSQDRASYEQYF.

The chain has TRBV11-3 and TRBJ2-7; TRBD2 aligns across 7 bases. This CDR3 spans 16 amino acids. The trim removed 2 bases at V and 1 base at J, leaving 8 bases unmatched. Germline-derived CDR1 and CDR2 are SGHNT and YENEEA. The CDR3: CASSLILLLASYEQYF. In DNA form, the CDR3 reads TGTGCCAGCAGCTTAATTCTCCTACTAGCGTCCTACGAGCAGTACTTC. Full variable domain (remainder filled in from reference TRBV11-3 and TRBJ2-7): EAGVVQSPRYKIIEKKQPVAFWCNPISGHNTLYWYLQNLGQGPELLIRYENEEAVDDSQLPKDRFSAERLKGVDSTLKIQPAELGDSAVYLCASSLILLLASYEQYFGPGTRLTVT.